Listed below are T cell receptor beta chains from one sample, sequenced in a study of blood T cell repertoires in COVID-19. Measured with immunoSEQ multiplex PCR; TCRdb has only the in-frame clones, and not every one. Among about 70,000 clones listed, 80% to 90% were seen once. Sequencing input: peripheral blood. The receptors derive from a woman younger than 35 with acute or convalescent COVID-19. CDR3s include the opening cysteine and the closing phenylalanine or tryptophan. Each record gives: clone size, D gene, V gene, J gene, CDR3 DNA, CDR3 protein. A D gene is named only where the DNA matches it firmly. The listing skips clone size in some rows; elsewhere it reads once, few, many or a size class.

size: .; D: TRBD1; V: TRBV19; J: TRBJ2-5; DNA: TGTGCCAGTAGTATCACGGGACAGGCTCAAGAGACCCAGTACTTC; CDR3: CASSITGQAQETQYF
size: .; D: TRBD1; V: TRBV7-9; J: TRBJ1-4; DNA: TGTGCCAGCAGCTTACGGACAGGGGGATATGAAAAACTGTTTTTT; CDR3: CASSLRTGGYEKLFF
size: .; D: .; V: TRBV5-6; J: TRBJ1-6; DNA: TGTGCCAGCAGCTATGGGAGGAATAATTCACCCCTCCACTTT; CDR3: CASSYGRNNSPLHF
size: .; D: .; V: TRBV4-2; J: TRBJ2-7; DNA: TGTGCCAGCAGCCAAGCCGGGGTTAGGGAGCAGTACTTC; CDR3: CASSQAGVREQYF
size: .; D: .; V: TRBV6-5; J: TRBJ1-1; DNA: TGTGCCAGCAGTTACATAAGGGGCACTGAAGCTTTCTTT; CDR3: CASSYIRGTEAFF
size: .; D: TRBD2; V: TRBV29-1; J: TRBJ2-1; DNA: TGCAGCGTTGAAGGTACCGGGACTAGCGAGGGGAATGAGCAGTTCTTC; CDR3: CSVEGTGTSEGNEQFF
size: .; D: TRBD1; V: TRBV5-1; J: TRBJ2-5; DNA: TGCGCCAGCAGCGCGACAGGGGGCAACCAAGAGACCCAGTACTTC; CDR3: CASSATGGNQETQYF
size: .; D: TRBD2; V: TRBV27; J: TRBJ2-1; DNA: TGTGCCGCCGGGCTAGCGGGAGGGAATGAGCAGTTCTTC; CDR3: CAAGLAGGNEQFF
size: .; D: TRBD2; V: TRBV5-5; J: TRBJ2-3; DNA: TGTGCCAGCAGCTTTCTTGCTAGCGGGAGGTCCGATACGCAGTATTTT; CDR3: CASSFLASGRSDTQYF
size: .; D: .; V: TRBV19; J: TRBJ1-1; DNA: TGTGCCAGTAGTATCGGCGGGGCAGACACTGAAGCTTTCTTT; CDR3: CASSIGGADTEAFF
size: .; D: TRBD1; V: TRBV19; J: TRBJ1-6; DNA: TGTGCCAGTTCGCACAGGGGGCTTCGAATTGGGGAAACGAATTCACCCCTCCACTTT; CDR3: CASSHRGLRIGETNSPLHF
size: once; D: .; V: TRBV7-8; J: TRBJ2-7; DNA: TGTGCCAGCAGCTTAGCCGGTAGCTCCTACGAGCAGTACTTC; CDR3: CASSLAGSSYEQYF
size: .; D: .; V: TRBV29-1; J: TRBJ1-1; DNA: TGCAGCGCCGACAAGCTACGGCCGACAAATAATGAAGCTTTCTTT; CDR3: CSADKLRPTNNEAFF
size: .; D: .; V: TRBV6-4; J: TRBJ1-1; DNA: TGTGCCAGCAGACGAGAGACTGAGAACACTGAAGCTTTCTTT; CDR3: CASRRETENTEAFF
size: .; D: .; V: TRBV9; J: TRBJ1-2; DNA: TGTGCCAGCAGCAGAGCGACTGGTGGAGGCTACACCTTC; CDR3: CASSRATGGGYTF